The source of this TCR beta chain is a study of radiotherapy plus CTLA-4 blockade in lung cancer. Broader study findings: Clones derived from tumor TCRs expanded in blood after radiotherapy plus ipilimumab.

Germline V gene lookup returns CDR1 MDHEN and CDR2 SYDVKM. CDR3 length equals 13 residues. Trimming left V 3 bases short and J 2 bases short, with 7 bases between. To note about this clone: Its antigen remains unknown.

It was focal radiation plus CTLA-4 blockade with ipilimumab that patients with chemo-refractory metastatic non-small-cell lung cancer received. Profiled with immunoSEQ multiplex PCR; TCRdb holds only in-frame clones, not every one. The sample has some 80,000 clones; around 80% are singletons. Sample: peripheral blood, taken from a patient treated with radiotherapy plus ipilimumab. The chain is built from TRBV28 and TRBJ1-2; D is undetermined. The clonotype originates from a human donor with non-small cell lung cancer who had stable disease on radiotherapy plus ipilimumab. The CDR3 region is CASSFGINYGYTF. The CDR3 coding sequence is TGTGCCAGCAGTTTTGGCATAAACTATGGCTACACCTTC.